The TCR beta chain described here comes from a study of cytomegalovirus exposure and HLA in healthy donors. Study results and caveats: Later analysis demonstrated an association between a missense DCLRE1C variant and TCR beta V- and J-gene trimming. Donors belonging to an Asian-associated ancestry cluster reportedly showed fewer N-insertions in productive TCRs than the roughly 670-donor mean, according to what a later analysis found. Within a later analysis, the majority of CMV-associated TCR beta chains appeared HLA-restricted.

A single count supports this clone. The antigen remains undetermined. The PCR had 60 Vbeta and 13 Jbeta primers. The repertoire was sequenced with immunoSEQ multiplex PCR; TCRdb's copy has only in-frame clones and lacks some. In the table there are some 100,000 clones, roughly 83% of which are singletons. Per germline, CDR1 SGHDT and CDR2 YYEEEE. With 2 bases clipped from V and 4 bases from J, the junction kept 8 bases outside the gene matches. The CDR3 is 15 amino acids. The sequenced sample was PBMCs. V usage is TRBV5-6 and J usage is TRBJ1-2, with 7 bases aligning to TRBD1. The receptor was derived from a male donor in good health and CMV-seropositive. CDR3 sequence: CASSLTGERVYGYTF. The CDR3 bases are TGTGCCAGCAGCTTAACAGGGGAACGGGTCTATGGCTACACCTTC.